This TCR beta chain was identified during a study of CD8+CD57+ T cells in acquired aplastic anemia. In the study overall: Quantities of DNA derived from sorted CD4+ and CD8+ cells averaged approximately 3 ug.

Profiling that covered TCR beta VDJ and CDR3 relied on genomic DNA as its template. One entry per CDR3 protein, called by TCRdb with MiXCR from the reads. The table lists over 200,000 distinct CDR3 sequences, roughly 57% of them singletons, with less than 30% in the top ten. The CDR3 is 15 amino acids. Germline assignment: CDR1 DFQATT and CDR2 SNEGSKA (reference sequence). V lost 5 bases, J lost 15 bases, and 29 bases lay in between. At least ten counts were recorded for this clonotype. The antigen remains undetermined. Points from the study as a whole: Both patients and controls carried the same twenty-nine CD8+ CDR3 sequences.

Sequences were obtained from sorted CD4+, CD8+, or CD8+CD57+ T cells (not recorded which) from PBMCs. The receptor was derived from a human donor in good health. The chain is built from TRBV20-1 and TRBJ2-1; either TRBD1 or TRBD2 may supply D (6 bases each). The CDR3 DNA reads TGCAGTGCTGGGGGCGGAACCAGCGGAGCGGGCGAGGGGTTCTTC. It codes for CSAGGGTSGAGEGFF.